The 15 T cell receptor beta chains reported below all come from one sample, sequenced in a study of blood T cells in healthy people across ages. Sample-barcoded 5' priming and a J-beta primer mix drove a second PCR of roughly 7 to 11 cycles. TCRdb re-derived calls from the 5' RACE reads in MiXCR, one entry per CDR3 protein. This sample has some 1.5 million distinct CDR3 sequences, with 40% to 45% found just once. The sample comprised blood. These receptors were collected from a woman in her late teens or twenties in good health.

The genes are TRBV6-6 and TRBJ1-6; 9 nucleotides agree with TRBD1. V shed 6 bases, J shed 9 bases, and the junction held 9 bases outside the gene matches. The CDR3 sequence is 15 residues long. The germline V gene encodes CDR1 MNHNY and CDR2 SVGAGI (reference sequence). The CDR3 sequence is CASRYPGQGASPLHF. CDR3 DNA: TGTGCCAGCAGATACCCGGGACAGGGAGCTTCACCCCTCCACTTT.

The chain couples TRBV7-9 to TRBJ2-1; D call uncertain. TRBJ2-7 explains the end of the DNA better; the J call may be wrong. Per germline, CDR1 SEHNR and CDR2 FQNEAQ (reference sequence). The CDR3 runs 16 residues. CDR3: CASSLAPPGSYNEQYF. The CDR3 DNA reads TGTGCCAGCAGCTTAGCCCCCCCCGGGTCCTACAATGAGCAGTACTTC.

Worth noting for this clonotype: One junction end disagrees with the germline gene, perhaps due to a read error. The chain is built from TRBV29-1 and TRBJ1-5, with a weak D call TRBD1 (6 bases). Looked up from germline, CDR1 is SQVTM and CDR2 is ANQGSEA. This CDR3 contains 13 residues. The CDR3 coding sequence is TGCGGCGTGGATCAAGGGGGAAATCAGCCCCAGCATTTT. This encodes CGVDQGGNQPQHF.

This clonotype was counted a few times. This chain links TRBV28 with TRBJ2-7; the D is unclear. V dropped 7 bases and J dropped 1 base, with 11 bases sitting between them. CDR1 is MDHEN and CDR2 is SYDVKM in the germline V gene. The CDR3 covers 13 residues. CDR3 coding DNA: TGTGCCAGCATGCTGGGTGGGTCCTACGAGCAGTACTTC. Its protein product is CASMLGGSYEQYF.

This clonotype has a count of ten or more. The chain joins TRBV9 to TRBJ1-1, with D possibly TRBD1 on 5 matching bases. Germline V CDR1 and CDR2: SGDLS, YYNGEE. The CDR3 runs to 13 residues. Trimming cost V 4 bases and J 5 bases, with 12 bases left between them. CDR3 region: CASSPGRGTEAFF. The CDR3 nucleotides are TGTGCCAGCAGCCCGGGACGAGGAACTGAAGCTTTCTTT.

Here the CDR3 DNA reads TGCAGCGTACTAGCGGTCCTAAGGAGGGAGACCCGGTACTTC. This codes for CSVLAVLRRETRYF. The chain recombines TRBV29-1 with TRBJ2-7, with TRBD2 matching 8 bases. CDR1 is SQVTM, CDR2 ANQGSEA, per germline. With 6 bases clipped from V and 12 bases from J, the junction kept 19 bases outside the gene matches. The CDR3 extends over 14 amino acids.

The chain couples TRBV12-3 or TRBV12-4 to TRBJ1-5; D remains ambiguous. Trimming removed 10 bases at V and 6 bases at J, with 19 bases between. The CDR3 sequence is 14 residues long. The CDR3 protein is CAIPAGLNCQPQHF. CDR3 DNA: TGTGCCATACCGGCCGGGCTAAACTGTCAGCCCCAGCATTTT.

This sequence joins TRBV29-1 and TRBJ2-1; TRBD1 is a possible D gene (6 bases). Trimming left V 3 bases short and J 7 bases short, with 16 bases between. CDR1 is SQVTM, CDR2 ANQGSEA, per germline. The CDR3 contains 14 residues. The CDR3 DNA reads TGCAGCGTTGACCCCAGGGGCATTTATAATGAGCAGTTCTTC. It encodes CSVDPRGIYNEQFF.

This clonotype came up a few times. The rearrangement uses TRBV29-1 and TRBJ2-7; D unresolved. The V gene's germline CDR1 is SQVTM and CDR2 ANQGSEA. The CDR3 is 12 amino acids. The ends were cut back, 4 bases at V and 2 bases at J, with 9 bases in the middle. CDR3 DNA sequence: TGCAGCGTTGGACGGGTTACCTACGAGCAGTACTTC. Amino acids: CSVGRVTYEQYF.

This clonotype was detected a few times. The CDR3 nucleotides are TGTGCCAGCAGCCCTGTCCCTTGGGAGCAGTTCTTC. Residues: CASSPVPWEQFF. The chain links TRBV6-6 to TRBJ2-1, with unresolved D. There are 12 residues in the CDR3. V gave up 6 bases and J gave up 10 bases, with 13 bases separating them. Looked up from germline, CDR1 is MNHNY and CDR2 is SVGAGI (reference sequence).

This clonotype has at least ten counts. V usage is TRBV29-1 and J usage is TRBJ1-2; D gene unclear. CDR1 and CDR2 (germline): SQVTM, ANQGSEA. Trimming shortened V by 0 bases and J by 4 bases, and 12 bases separated the two germline ends. The CDR3 spans 14 residues. The CDR3 DNA sequence: TGCAGCGTTGAAGAGGACGAAGGGATCTATGGCTACACCTTC. It encodes CSVEEDEGIYGYTF.

This clonotype has only a few counts. The J gene is TRBJ2-1, the V gene TRBV29-1; D gene ambiguous. The J call may be wrong; the DNA end is better matched by TRBJ2-7. The V gene's germline CDR1 is SQVTM and CDR2 ANQGSEA. CDR3 size: 17 residues. The CDR3 protein is CSATYSILLSSYNEQYF. The DNA for the CDR3 is TGCAGCGCGACCTATTCGATCCTCCTTAGCTCCTACAATGAGCAGTACTTC.

Notes on this clonotype: A junction boundary mismatches the germline segment, possibly from a read error. The chain joins TRBV29-1 to TRBJ2-5, with 11 nucleotides matching TRBD1. The CDR3 runs to 16 residues. From germline, CDR1 is SQVTM and CDR2 ANQGSEA. CDR3 region: CSVEGTGGLGGETQYF. For the CDR3, the DNA is TGCAGCGTAGAAGGGACAGGGGGTCTTGGCGGAGAGACCCAGTACTTC.

This clonotype came up a few times. This chain joins TRBV20-1 and TRBJ1-5; D unclear. Germline lookup yields CDR1 DFQATT and CDR2 SNEGSKA (reference sequence). Trimming removed 0 bases at V and 6 bases at J, with 6 bases between. CDR3 length equals 12 residues. The CDR3 protein is CSARDVGQPQHF. The CDR3, as DNA: TGCAGTGCTAGAGATGTAGGTCAGCCCCAGCATTTT.

The rearrangement joins TRBV11-2 to TRBJ2-1; unclear D gene. The V end was cut by 3 bases, the J end by 0 bases, with 9 bases between. The germline gives CDR1 SGHAT, CDR2 FQNNGV. The CDR3 is made up of 15 amino acids. The CDR3 nucleotides read TGTGCCAGCAGCTTTCAGGTGAGCTCCTACAATGAGCAGTTCTTC. Its translation: CASSFQVSSYNEQFF.